This T cell receptor beta chain was retrieved from a study of T-cell reconstitution after alpha-beta-depleted transplantation in children. Unique molecular identifiers were incorporated into the prepared TCRbeta library. TCRdb redid the calling of the PCR reads with MiXCR, one entry per CDR3 protein. Of 450,000 to 500,000 distinct CDR3 sequences in the sample, under 15% were seen once. This sample comprised PBMCs from the stem cell graft donor, obtained from the stem cell graft. The receptor was derived from a human donor who donated a stem cell graft to a child with combined immunodeficiency.

This CDR3 is CASKLRVGTGAYEQYF. CDR3 nucleotide sequence: TGTGCCAGCAAACTGAGGGTGGGGACAGGGGCGTACGAGCAGTACTTC. This chain uses TRBV27 with TRBJ2-7; 10 bases agree with TRBD1. The germline CDR1 and CDR2 sequences are MNHEY and SMNVEV (reference sequence). Losses at the gene ends were 7 bases for V and 4 bases for J; bases not matched to a gene: 13. There are 16 residues in the CDR3.